The 3 T cell receptor beta chains presented below share a single source sample, sequenced in a study of OX40 agonist ivuxolimab in advanced cancers. Data came from immunoSEQ multiplex PCR; TCRdb stores just in-frame clones and leaves some out. Of fewer than 95,000 clones in the sample, 75% to 95% are singletons; the top ten hold around 0.44%. Sequenced material: CD4+ or CD8+ T cells sorted from blood, taken in a trial of the OX40 agonist ivuxolimab. These TCRs come from an adult with an advanced solid tumor such as melanoma, head and neck, liver or kidney cancer.

The chain links TRBV7-2 to TRBJ2-3; D is unresolved. V was pared by 5 bases and J by 5 bases, with 5 bases between. The CDR3 has 11 residues. From germline, CDR1 is SGHTA and CDR2 FQGNSA. The CDR3 spells CASSPRDTQYF. The DNA for the CDR3 is TGTGCCAGCAGCCCTCGAGATACGCAGTATTTT.

The rearrangement uses TRBV11-3 and TRBJ2-7; possible D gene TRBD2, 6 bases. V was trimmed by 3 bases and J by 0 bases, leaving 9 bases between them. CDR3 length equals 14 residues. CDR1 and CDR2 (germline): SGHNT, YENEEA. The CDR3 nucleotides are TGTGCCAGCAGCTTTTCCGGGAGCTCCTACGAGCAGTACTTC. This encodes CASSFSGSSYEQYF.

V is TRBV28 and J is TRBJ2-1; TRBD2 matches 8 bases. The CDR3 runs 15 residues. The germline CDR1 and CDR2 sequences are MDHEN and SYDVKM. After removal of 7 bases from V and 9 bases from J, the junction contained 14 bases not matched to a gene. The CDR3 is CASTYAGLERGEQFF. CDR3 DNA: TGTGCCAGCACCTACGCGGGACTAGAGCGCGGTGAGCAGTTCTTC.